The sample holds many counts of the clone carrying this T cell receptor beta chain. The antigen remains undetermined. These data originate in a study of blood T cells in healthy people across ages. Findings and limits, study-wide: In older individuals, TCR beta diversity per million T cells was lower, falling roughly linearly with age. Diversity figures based on one million T cells were deemed too low.

Per sample, no less than 5.5 micrograms of total RNA were extracted. V lost 4 bases to trimming and J lost 7 bases; unmatched junction nucleotides: 10. The CDR3 spans 14 residues. The germline V gene has CDR1 SQVTM and CDR2 ANQGSEA. A second PCR, run for about 7 to 12 cycles, used a sample-barcoded 5' primer plus a J-beta primer mix. Each TCR beta cDNA got a 12-nucleotide random molecular identifier. MiXCR was run by TCRdb on the 5' RACE reads, yielding one entry per CDR3 protein. The repertoire holds fewer than 2,000,000 distinct CDR3 sequences, roughly a third seen once, with around 11% in the top ten.

Sequencing was carried out using blood. The source of this sequence is a woman aged 25 to 45 in good health. The chain combines TRBV29-1 with TRBJ2-7; TRBD1 agrees at 10 bases. The CDR3 nucleotides are TGCAGCGTTGGCTCTCGGACAGGGGGGTGGGAGCAGTACTTC. Translated: CSVGSRTGGWEQYF.